Below are 8 T cell receptor beta chains sequenced from a single sample in a study of vaccination and CD4 T cells after COVID-19. Researchers used the Oncomine TCR Beta short-read assay to sequence DNA from cultured CD4+ T cells. TCRdb used MiXCR to reprocess the PCR reads, holding one entry per CDR3 protein. The repertoire holds 8,400 or so distinct CDR3 sequences, with more than 55% as singletons. For these receptors, no antigen is known. Treatment noted: approximately nine-day PBMC culture with coronavirus spike peptide pools or control peptides (ViraFEST assay). Sequenced: CD4+ T cells from blood, cultured in vitro. Source of these receptors: a human donor who had recovered from COVID-19.

The J gene is TRBJ1-1, the V gene TRBV2, with 9 bases fitting TRBD1. This CDR3 is 16 amino acids long. Germline CDR1 SNHLY, CDR2 FYNNEI. With V trimmed by 4 bases and J by 10 bases, 16 bases remained unmatched. The chain's CDR3 is CASSVSRGQGLLRAFF. CDR3 bases: TGTGCCAGCAGTGTGTCGAGGGGACAGGGCTTGTTGAGAGCTTTCTTT.

Only one count was recorded for this clonotype. The chain is built from TRBV20-1 and TRBJ2-7, with D perhaps matching TRBD1 (6 bases). In germline, CDR1 is DFQATT, CDR2 SNEGSKA (reference sequence). The CDR3 is made up of 16 amino acids. With 6 bases removed from V and 0 bases from J, the gap between germline ends came to 21 bases. CDR3 nucleotide sequence: TGCAGTGCACCTAGGACCCGGGCAGGGGTCTCCTACGAGCAGTACTTC. Translating it yields CSAPRTRAGVSYEQYF.

The chain carries TRBV11-3 and TRBJ2-5; 10 nucleotides agree with TRBD2. J was trimmed by 1 base and V by 2 bases; bases with no gene match: 7. CDR3 length: 17 amino acids. Germline values: CDR1 SGHNT, CDR2 YENEEA. CDR3 DNA: TGTGCCAGCAGCTTAAGAGCGGGGGGGCTTTCCCAAGAGACCCAGTACTTC. The encoded protein is CASSLRAGGLSQETQYF.

This chain uses TRBV27 with TRBJ2-3; TRBD1 or TRBD2 may be the D gene (5 bases each). The CDR3 extends over 17 amino acids. The ends were cut back, 5 bases at V and 2 bases at J, with 20 bases in the middle. Germline V CDR1 and CDR2: MNHEY, SMNVEV (reference sequence). DNA of the CDR3: TGTGCCAGCAGTACCCCTCTCGGGGCACGGGCCACAGATACGCAGTATTTT. It yields the protein CASSTPLGARATDTQYF.

The chain employs TRBV28 and TRBJ2-7; D is unresolved. The CDR3 sequence is 12 residues long. Germline V gene data show CDR1 as MDHEN and CDR2 as SYDVKM. With 5 bases removed from V and 1 base from J, the gap between germline ends came to 6 bases. CDR3 protein: CASSTESYEQYF. The DNA of the CDR3 is TGTGCCAGCAGTACCGAGTCCTACGAGCAGTACTTC.

J is TRBJ1-6 and V is TRBV5-4; maybe TRBD1 (5 bases). Trimming stripped 4 bases from V and 7 bases from J, with 15 bases between. The CDR3 is made up of 15 amino acids. Germline V gene lookup returns CDR1 SGHNT and CDR2 YYREEE (reference sequence). The chain's CDR3 is CASSLSGTENSPLHF. In nucleotides, the CDR3 is TGTGCCAGCAGCCTCTCCGGGACGGAAAATTCACCCCTCCACTTT.

The chain combines TRBV7-9 with TRBJ2-5, with D uncertain. Trimming took off 7 bases at V and 1 base at J, with 10 bases between the two ends. Germline loops: CDR1 SEHNR, CDR2 FQNEAQ (reference sequence). CDR3 length: 13 amino acids. In nucleotides, the CDR3 is TGTGCCAGCAAATTCGGGCTCCAAGAGACCCAGTACTTC. Translating it yields CASKFGLQETQYF.

The V gene is TRBV15, the J gene TRBJ2-2, with a tentative D call TRBD2 (5 bases). Germline CDR1 is LNHNV and CDR2 is YYDKDF (reference sequence). The germline V and J ends were trimmed by 5 bases and 9 bases, with 16 bases remaining between them. The CDR3 is 14 residues long. The CDR3 is CATSLEGGPRELFF. The CDR3 DNA sequence: TGTGCCACCAGCCTAGAGGGCGGCCCCAGGGAGCTGTTTTTT.